A selection of T cell receptor beta chains follows, all from one sample in a study of response to subunit inactivated influenza vaccine. TCRdb redid the calling of the RT-PCR reads with MiXCR, one entry per CDR3 protein. Among 160,000 or so distinct CDR3 sequences listed, about 11% were seen once. The sample here was non-naive T cells sorted from PBMCs, taken more than 35 days after vaccination. These TCRs come from a man between 45 and 60 years old who received an inactivated influenza vaccine. The CDR3 runs from the conserved cysteine through the conserved F or W. Fields, in order: J gene, V gene, CDR3 protein.

TRBJ2-1 TRBV29-1 CSVVFDRPHEQFF
TRBJ2-1 TRBV12-3/TRBV12-4 CASSPLTSGSFNEQFF
TRBJ2-2 TRBV5-1 CASSTSGDTGELFF
TRBJ1-2 TRBV29-1 CSVEQGAGGYTF
TRBJ2-7 TRBV12-3/TRBV12-4 CASSLTGNFYEQYF
TRBJ1-4 TRBV4-2 CASSHDFGATNEKLFF
TRBJ2-3 TRBV6-1 CASRLGLAGEGRDTQYF
TRBJ1-4 TRBV5-1 CASSLQRGREKLFF
TRBJ2-4 TRBV4-2 CASSQERGGEGAKNIQYF
TRBJ2-3 TRBV6-2/TRBV6-3 CASSYRQHTDTQYF
TRBJ2-7 TRBV5-5 CASSLNLPSRAYEQYF
TRBJ2-1 TRBV5-1 CASSLQGPYNEQFF
TRBJ2-1 TRBV7-2 CASSLTAGGRAYNEQFF
TRBJ2-2 TRBV2 CASKIGTGNTGELFF
TRBJ2-5 TRBV28 CASEPGQGQETQYF
TRBJ2-5 TRBV21-1 CASSNGQDQETQYF
TRBJ2-1 TRBV7-9 CASSRDYFQFF
TRBJ1-5 TRBV11-1 CASSLGDPVWESLSNQPQHF
TRBJ1-4 TRBV15 CATSRDQMTTNEKLFF
TRBJ2-7 TRBV5-1 CASSVGTSGGLYEQYF
TRBJ1-4 TRBV7-2 CASSLGGTAEKLFF
TRBJ2-7 TRBV6-1 CASSMQGGREQYF
TRBJ2-7 TRBV5-6 CASSLGSQEQYF
TRBJ1-3 TRBV5-1 CASSLTGALSGNTIYF
TRBJ2-1 TRBV4-3 CASSQDLDRGYNEQFF
TRBJ1-2 TRBV12-3/TRBV12-4 CASSLGQEVGYTF
TRBJ1-1 TRBV3-1 CASSHVTGYTEAFF
TRBJ2-3 TRBV6-1 CASSAAQGTRETQYF
TRBJ2-1 TRBV11-2 CASRKTPRNEQFF
TRBJ2-7 TRBV11-2 CASSKQGNYEQYF
TRBJ2-1 TRBV7-9 CASSLEHYAYNEQFF